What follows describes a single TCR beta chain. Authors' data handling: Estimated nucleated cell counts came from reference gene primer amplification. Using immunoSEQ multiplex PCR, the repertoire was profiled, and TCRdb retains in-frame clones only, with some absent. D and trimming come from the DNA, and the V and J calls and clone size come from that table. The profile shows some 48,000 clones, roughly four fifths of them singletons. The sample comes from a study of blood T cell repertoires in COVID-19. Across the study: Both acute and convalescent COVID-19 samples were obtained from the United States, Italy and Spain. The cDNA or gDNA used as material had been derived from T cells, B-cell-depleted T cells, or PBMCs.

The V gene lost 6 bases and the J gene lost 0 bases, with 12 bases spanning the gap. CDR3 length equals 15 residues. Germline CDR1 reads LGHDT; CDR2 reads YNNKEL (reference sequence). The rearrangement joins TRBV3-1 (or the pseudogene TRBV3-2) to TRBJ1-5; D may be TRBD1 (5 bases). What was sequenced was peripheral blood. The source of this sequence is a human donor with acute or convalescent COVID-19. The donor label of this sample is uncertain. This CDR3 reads CASRWKGNSNQPQHF. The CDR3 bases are TGTGCCAGCAGATGGAAGGGGAATAGCAATCAGCCCCAGCATTTT.